One sample yielded the 30 T cell receptor beta chains listed below, sequenced in a study of T-cell memory formation after mild COVID-19. TCRdb passed the 5' RACE reads through MiXCR, listing each CDR3 protein once. Of a few hundred thousand distinct CDR3 sequences listed, roughly 26% are singletons. Sequenced input: PBMCs or a T cell subset sorted from them (not recorded which). The receptors were sampled from an adult woman who had mild COVID-19 (a few samples of this study predate the infection). Cell type and time point are not known.

This chain uses TRBV5-1 with TRBJ2-1; D is uncertain. Germline CDR1 SGHRS, CDR2 YFSETQ. The CDR3 contains 14 residues. The V and J ends lost 3 bases and 3 bases respectively, with 10 bases between them. The CDR3 is CASSSGDVYNEQFF. CDR3 nucleotides: TGCGCCAGCAGCTCGGGCGATGTCTACAATGAGCAGTTCTTC.

The rearrangement uses TRBV15 and TRBJ2-5, with D possibly called TRBD1 or TRBD2 (5 bases each). CDR1 LNHNV and CDR2 YYDKDF come from the germline V gene (reference sequence). V shed 6 bases and J shed 4 bases, with 12 bases lying between them. The CDR3 has 13 residues. CDR3 protein: CATSLGVRETQYF. CDR3 DNA: TGTGCCACCAGTTTGGGGGTTCGAGAGACCCAGTACTTC.

CDR3 sequence (DNA): TGTGCCAGCAGCTTTACAGGGGGTCCTCAAGAGACCCAGTACTTC. It yields the protein CASSFTGGPQETQYF. This sequence joins TRBV11-2 and TRBJ2-5, with 8 bases matching TRBD1. Losses at the gene ends were 3 bases for V and 2 bases for J; bases not matched to a gene: 5. Germline CDR1 and CDR2: SGHAT and FQNNGV. The CDR3 length is 15 residues.

This clonotype was seen more than once but under ten times. The rearrangement uses TRBV7-9 and TRBJ2-7, with 7 bases matching TRBD2. The V segment lost 5 bases and the J segment 2 bases; nucleotides outside the gene matches: 9. The CDR3 contains 15 residues. The germline CDR1 and CDR2 sequences are SEHNR and FQNEAQ (reference sequence). The CDR3 DNA is TGTGCCAGCAGCGCAACTAGCGCCGGACCCTACGAGCAGTACTTC. Translating it yields CASSATSAGPYEQYF. The entire variable domain, with the rest obtained from reference TRBV7-9 and TRBJ2-7, is as follows: DTGVSQNPRHKITKRGQNVTFRCDPISEHNRLYWYRQTLGQGPEFLTYFQNEAQLEKSRLLSDRFSAERPKGSFSTLEIQRTEQGDSAMYLCASSATSAGPYEQYFGPGTRLTVT.

The CDR3 bases are TGTGCCAGCAGCCTAAAGGCTAGCTCCTACGAGCAGTACTTC. Protein: CASSLKASSYEQYF. The chain couples TRBV7-9 to TRBJ2-7; D is ambiguous. CDR3 length equals 14 residues. Germline V gene lookup returns CDR1 SEHNR and CDR2 FQNEAQ (reference sequence). Trimming cost V 5 bases and J 0 bases, with 11 bases left between them.

The chain employs TRBV3-1 and TRBJ2-3; D gene unclear. The CDR3 is 14 residues long. Germline V gives CDR1 LGHDT, CDR2 YNNKEL (reference sequence). V was shortened by 0 bases and J by 2 bases, with 6 bases between the two germline ends. Here the CDR3 DNA reads TGTGCCAGCAGCCAAGATCCCGTCACAGATACGCAGTATTTT. It specifies CASSQDPVTDTQYF.

The CDR3 sequence: CASSGVGTSGNEQFF. CDR3 nucleotides: TGTGCCAGCAGCGGTGTCGGGACTAGCGGCAATGAGCAGTTCTTC. This sequence joins TRBV7-6 and TRBJ2-1; 11 bases are a match to TRBD2. Germline lookup yields CDR1 SGHVS and CDR2 FNYEAQ. The V and J ends lost 5 bases and 6 bases, in that order; junction bases with no gene match: 6. This CDR3 spans 15 amino acids.

This sequence joins TRBV9 and TRBJ1-2; possibly TRBD1 for D (6 bases). CDR3 length: 14 residues. With 3 bases removed from V and 5 bases from J, the gap between germline ends came to 14 bases. The germline V gene encodes CDR1 SGDLS and CDR2 YYNGEE. In DNA, the CDR3 is TGTGCCAGCAGCGGGACGAACAGGGTATATGGCTACACCTTC. Translated: CASSGTNRVYGYTF.

This clonotype was recorded at least ten times. This chain connects TRBV7-2 to TRBJ2-7; 8 nucleotides align to TRBD1. The germline CDR1 and CDR2 sequences are SGHTA and FQGNSA. The trim removed 6 bases at V and 3 bases at J, leaving 13 bases unmatched. The CDR3 sequence is 16 residues long. The CDR3: CASRRQTGELGYEQYF. The CDR3 nucleotides are TGTGCCAGCAGACGACAGACAGGGGAGCTTGGCTACGAGCAGTACTTC.

The chain joins TRBV11-2 to TRBJ2-7; 7 nucleotides align to TRBD1. CDR3 size: 14 residues. Trimming at V came to 5 bases and at J to 4 bases, leaving 8 bases not matched to a gene. From germline, CDR1 is SGHAT and CDR2 FQNNGV. CDR3 residues: CASSRSDREYEQYV. The CDR3 DNA sequence: TGTGCCAGCAGCCGGTCTGACAGGGAGTACGAGCAGTACGTC.

The chain combines TRBV24-1 with TRBJ1-1, with 9 bases fitting TRBD1. V trimming: 4 bases; J trimming: 2 bases; junction bases outside the gene matches: 4. CDR3 size: 15 residues. CDR1 KGHDR and CDR2 SFDVKD come from the germline V gene. This CDR3 reads CATSDPTGGNTEAFF. Here the CDR3 DNA reads TGTGCCACCAGTGACCCTACAGGGGGCAACACTGAAGCTTTCTTT.

This clonotype was detected many times. The chain uses TRBV5-1 and TRBJ2-3; no clear D. CDR3 length: 15 amino acids. The V end lost 4 bases, the J end lost 2 bases, and 14 bases lay between the germline ends. The germline V gene encodes CDR1 SGHRS and CDR2 YFSETQ. For the CDR3, the DNA is TGCGCCAGCAGCGGATCTGCTAGGTCCACAGATACGCAGTATTTT. It codes for CASSGSARSTDTQYF.

This clonotype was counted a few times. The chain carries TRBV19 and TRBJ1-1, with a tentative D call TRBD1 (6 bases). Per the germline V gene, CDR1 is LNHDA and CDR2 is SQIVND (reference sequence). CDR3 length: 13 amino acids. V gave up 11 bases and J gave up 6 bases, with 19 bases separating them. The CDR3: CASREGGRAEAFF. Written as DNA, the CDR3 is TGTGCCTCACGGGAGGGGGGCAGGGCTGAAGCTTTCTTT.

The chain joins TRBV29-1 to TRBJ2-3, with 7 bases aligning to TRBD2. The CDR3 covers 15 residues. The V and J ends lost 0 bases and 2 bases, in that order; junction bases with no gene match: 5. Germline V gene data show CDR1 as SQVTM and CDR2 as ANQGSEA. The CDR3 region is CSVEDPERDTDTQYF. The CDR3 region has the DNA TGCAGCGTTGAAGATCCGGAGCGGGACACAGATACGCAGTATTTT.

V gene TRBV24-1 combines with J gene TRBJ2-7; TRBD2 is a possible D gene (6 bases). This CDR3 is 11 amino acids long. Trimming took 6 bases from V and 7 from J, leaving 9 bases between them. Germline assignment: CDR1 KGHDR and CDR2 SFDVKD. In nucleotides, the CDR3 is TGTGCCACCAGTAACGGGGGTGAGCAGTACTTC. Its protein is CATSNGGEQYF.

This clonotype came up a few times. The V call is TRBV28, the J call TRBJ2-1; D gene ambiguous. Trimming pared 3 bases from V and 5 bases from J, leaving 8 bases between. The CDR3 length is 13 residues. Germline lookup yields CDR1 MDHEN and CDR2 SYDVKM. The CDR3 nucleotides are TGTGCCAGCAGTTTCCGAGAGCACAATGAGCAGTTCTTC. This codes for CASSFREHNEQFF.

This clonotype turned up a few times. The chain couples TRBV4-1 to TRBJ2-5; 12 nucleotides match TRBD2. The CDR3 runs 15 residues. Germline V gives CDR1 MGHRA, CDR2 YSYEKL. With V trimmed by 4 bases and J by 5 bases, 5 bases remained unmatched. The CDR3 DNA sequence: TGCGCCAGCAGCCGGCTAGCGGGGGGGAAGGAGACCCAGTACTTC. Protein: CASSRLAGGKETQYF.

This clonotype has just a few counts. The J gene is TRBJ1-5, the V gene TRBV20-1; maybe TRBD1 (6 bases). The germline CDR1 and CDR2 sequences are DFQATT and SNEGSKA (reference sequence). The V and J ends lost 7 bases and 4 bases respectively, with 17 bases between them. This CDR3 spans 14 amino acids. The CDR3 protein is CSGRGAAGNQPQHF. CDR3 nucleotides: TGCAGTGGTAGGGGGGCCGCCGGTAATCAGCCCCAGCATTTT.

This clonotype was seen repeatedly, ten times or more. The gene calls are TRBV7-9 and TRBJ2-3; TRBD2 matches 8 bases. After removal of 5 bases from V and 1 base from J, the junction contained 5 bases not matched to a gene. Germline-derived CDR1 and CDR2 are SEHNR and FQNEAQ (reference sequence). The CDR3 is 15 residues long. Here the CDR3 reads CASSVGGLGTDTQYF. As DNA, the CDR3 is TGTGCCAGCAGCGTGGGGGGACTAGGCACAGATACGCAGTATTTT.

V is TRBV12-3 or TRBV12-4 and J is TRBJ2-1; D is unresolved. Between the trimmed V and J ends, which lost 2 bases and 2 bases, there was a span of 10 bases. There are 15 residues in the CDR3. CDR3 sequence (DNA): TGTGCCAGCAGTTTACCCGAATCCCCCTACAATGAGCAGTTCTTC. Encoded protein: CASSLPESPYNEQFF.

The table lists this clonotype with a few counts. The rearrangement links TRBV3-1 to TRBJ2-3; 8 positions agree with TRBD1. CDR1 and CDR2 (germline): LGHDT, YNNKEL (reference sequence). The length of the CDR3 is 14 residues. Trimming at V came to 2 bases and at J to 9 bases, leaving 7 bases not matched to a gene. This CDR3 is CASSQRIQGDTQYF. CDR3 nucleotides: TGTGCCAGCAGCCAAAGGATACAGGGGGACACGCAGTATTTT.

V gene TRBV6-5 combines with J gene TRBJ1-1; a possible D gene is TRBD1 (5 bases). CDR3 size: 15 residues. Between the trimmed V and J ends, which lost 2 bases and 2 bases, there was a span of 12 bases. The germline V gene encodes CDR1 MNHEY and CDR2 SVGAGI. CDR3 bases: TGTGCCAGCAGTTACGACCGCTGGGGCAACACTGAAGCTTTCTTT. It is translated as CASSYDRWGNTEAFF.

The V call is TRBV5-1, the J call TRBJ2-1; 7 nucleotides line up with TRBD1. This CDR3 is 12 amino acids long. Germline CDR1 SGHRS, CDR2 YFSETQ. The V segment lost 10 bases and the J segment 5 bases; nucleotides outside the gene matches: 6. The CDR3 bases are TGCGCCGATCGGGACAGCGACAATGAGCAGTTCTTC. It codes for CADRDSDNEQFF.

The rearrangement links TRBV12-3 or TRBV12-4 to TRBJ2-7, with 7 bases aligning to TRBD1. The trim removed 6 bases at V and 4 bases at J, leaving 6 bases unmatched. This CDR3 contains 13 residues. CDR3 bases: TGTGCCAGCAGAGGAGACAGGGAGTACGAGCAGTACTTC. Translating it yields CASRGDREYEQYF.

As DNA, the CDR3 is TGTGCCAGCATTACACCTAACCCTGGGGCCAACGTCCTGACTTTC. Residues: CASITPNPGANVLTF. The rearrangement uses TRBV6-2 or TRBV6-3 and TRBJ2-6; D gene uncertain. V gave up 7 bases and J gave up 2 bases, with 12 bases separating them. Germline loops: CDR1 MNHEY, CDR2 SVGEGT. CDR3 length: 15 residues.

V is TRBV12-3 or TRBV12-4 and J is TRBJ2-7; D is perhaps TRBD1 (7 bases). The CDR3 totals 12 residues. V lost 6 bases and J lost 6, with 12 bases in between. CDR3 nucleotides: TGTGCCAGCAGCCGACAGGGAGGCGAGCAGTACTTC. Its translation is CASSRQGGEQYF.

The chain employs TRBV24-1 and TRBJ2-1; TRBD1 agrees at 8 bases. CDR3 length equals 16 residues. J gave up 7 bases and V 0 bases, and 7 bases lay outside the gene matches. Germline loops: CDR1 KGHDR, CDR2 SFDVKD. CDR3 sequence reads: CATSDLGQGARNEQFF. The CDR3 bases are TGTGCCACCAGTGATTTGGGGCAGGGGGCTCGAAATGAGCAGTTCTTC.

The J gene is TRBJ2-2, the V gene TRBV3-1; TRBD2 matches at 16 bases. V was clipped by 4 bases and J by 4 bases; unmatched bases: 15. Germline values: CDR1 LGHDT, CDR2 YNNKEL (reference sequence). There are 21 residues in the CDR3. CDR3 amino acids: CASSLRPGTSGGAWSTGELFF. CDR3 coding DNA: TGTGCCAGCAGCCTCCGTCCCGGGACTAGCGGGGGGGCCTGGAGCACCGGGGAGCTGTTTTTT.

This chain uses TRBV19 with TRBJ1-1; D perhaps matches TRBD1 (6 bases). Germline V gene sequence: CDR1 LNHDA, CDR2 SQIVND (reference sequence). This CDR3 has 12 residues. Trimming took 3 bases from V and 7 from J, leaving 9 bases between them. The CDR3 region has the DNA TGTGCCAGTAGTATCGGCAGGGGTGAAGCTTTCTTT. This encodes CASSIGRGEAFF.

In nucleotides, the CDR3 is TGCGCCAGCAGCTTGGTGGGTTTGCGGGAGATCGAAGAGACCCAGTACTTC. Encoded protein: CASSLVGLREIEETQYF. The chain carries TRBV5-1 and TRBJ2-5; 7 positions agree with TRBD2. The CDR3 has 17 amino acids. Germline CDR1 SGHRS, CDR2 YFSETQ. The V gene end was trimmed by 0 bases and the J gene end by 3 bases; junction bases not matched to a gene: 11.